The 30 T cell receptor beta chains listed next were all sequenced from one sample in a study of CD8+ T cells in alopecia areata. RNA was isolated and reverse transcribed to cDNA, the sequencing template. Some clones are missing from TCRdb's copy, which holds only in-frame ones; the method was immunoSEQ multiplex PCR. The top ten clones hold more than 0.4% of a sample with 200,000 or so clones, roughly two fifths of them seen once. As for treatment: oral pan-JAK inhibitor, 5-10 mg twice daily. This material consisted of CD4+ T cells sorted from blood, taken at approximately week 30, from a patient treated with tofacitinib. Receptor source: a human donor with alopecia areata.

The chain combines TRBV9 with TRBJ2-1; D is uncertain. Trimming cost V 4 bases and J 6 bases, with 11 bases left between them. Germline V lookup: CDR1 SGDLS, CDR2 YYNGEE. The CDR3 has 13 residues. The CDR3 bases are TGTGCCAGCAGCTTCGACTCTTTCAATGAGCAGTTCTTC. Protein: CASSFDSFNEQFF.

This chain uses TRBV9 with TRBJ1-6; D call uncertain. V shed 0 bases and J shed 7 bases, with 8 bases lying between them. This CDR3 has 14 residues. CDR1 is SGDLS and CDR2 is YYNGEE in the germline V gene. The DNA for the CDR3 is TGTGCCAGCAGCGTAGTAGAAAACAATTCACCCCTCCACTTT. This translates into CASSVVENNSPLHF.

A note on this clone: Other DNA sequences in the sample encode the same CDR3. The rearrangement joins TRBV25-1 to TRBJ1-2, with D hard to call. CDR1 and CDR2 (germline): MGHDK, SYGVNS. Trimming took off 3 bases at V and 4 bases at J, with 3 bases between the two ends. This CDR3 has 11 amino acids. Here the CDR3 DNA reads TGTGCCAGCAGTGACGGCTATGGCTACACCTTC. This gives the protein CASSDGYGYTF.

This clone was picked up many times. This chain links TRBV10-3 with TRBJ2-5, with 8 nucleotides matching TRBD2. The CDR3 spans 15 residues. Trimming took 2 bases from V and 0 from J; bases not matched to a gene: 2. CDR1 and CDR2 (germline): ENHRY, SYGVKD. The CDR3 DNA reads TGTGCCATCAGTGAGCTACTAGCGGACCAAGAGACCCAGTACTTC. Amino acids: CAISELLADQETQYF.

This sequence joins TRBV25-1 and TRBJ1-6; D is uncertain. CDR1 and CDR2 (germline): MGHDK, SYGVNS. Trimming left V 5 bases short and J 7 bases short, with 12 bases between. This CDR3 has 14 residues. CDR3 loop: CASSPPGRNSPLHF. CDR3 bases: TGTGCCAGCAGTCCCCCCGGGAGGAATTCACCCCTCCACTTT.

The chain recombines TRBV11-2 with TRBJ2-2, with D possibly being TRBD2 (5 bases). This CDR3 comprises 16 residues. Germline CDR1 is SGHAT and CDR2 is FQNNGV. Trimming left V 4 bases short and J 3 bases short, with 15 bases between. This chain's CDR3 is CASSWTVRVHTGELFF. In DNA form, the CDR3 reads TGTGCCAGCAGCTGGACTGTGCGCGTACACACCGGGGAGCTGTTTTTT. Drawing the rest from reference TRBV11-2 and TRBJ2-2, the complete variable domain is EAGVAQSPRYKIIEKRQSVAFWCNPISGHATLYWYQQILGQGPKLLIQFQNNGVVDDSQLPKDRFSAERLKGVDSTLKIQPAKLEDSAVYLCASSWTVRVHTGELFFGEGSRLTVL.

The genes are TRBV15 and TRBJ1-2; 10 bases line up with TRBD1. The V gene's germline CDR1 is LNHNV and CDR2 YYDKDF (reference sequence). The CDR3 has 15 residues. Germline trimming cut 9 bases from V and 6 bases from J; bases unmatched to any gene: 13. The CDR3 DNA reads TGTGCCACTCTTAGGACAGGGGGAGAGGAGGATGGCTACACCTTC. It codes for CATLRTGGEEDGYTF.

This chain uses TRBV20-1 with TRBJ2-7, with D unclear. Deletions cut 6 bases from V and 3 bases from J, with 9 bases between. The germline V gene has CDR1 DFQATT and CDR2 SNEGSKA (reference sequence). This CDR3 has 11 amino acids. CDR3 amino acids: CSATENYEQYF. CDR3 bases: TGCAGTGCCACCGAGAACTACGAGCAGTACTTC.

The V and J genes are TRBV4-1 and TRBJ2-1, with a tentative D call TRBD2 (6 bases). This CDR3 is built from 18 residues. Germline CDR1 and CDR2: MGHRA and YSYEKL. Trimming pared 2 bases from V and 0 bases from J, leaving 17 bases between. The CDR3 DNA follows: TGCGCCAGCAGCCAACCGGCGAAGCGGGTTAGCTCCTACAATGAGCAGTTCTTC. Translated: CASSQPAKRVSSYNEQFF.

This chain joins TRBV6-6 and TRBJ1-1; D unclear. V shed 4 bases and J shed 5 bases, with 14 bases lying between them. The CDR3 runs 14 residues. From germline, CDR1 is MNHNY and CDR2 SVGAGI (reference sequence). DNA for the CDR3: TGTGCCAGCAGTTTCTCAACCGGGAGGACTGAAGCTTTCTTT. This codes for CASSFSTGRTEAFF.

The CDR3 protein is CASSLGVGTTEAFF. In DNA form, the CDR3 reads TGTGCCAGCAGCTTAGGGGTGGGGACCACTGAAGCTTTCTTT. The gene calls are TRBV11-2 and TRBJ1-1; a possible D gene is TRBD1 (5 bases). This CDR3 comprises 14 residues. Per the germline V gene, CDR1 is SGHAT and CDR2 is FQNNGV. Trimming took 1 base from V and 4 from J, leaving 10 bases between them. The full variable domain, its missing parts supplied by reference TRBV11-2 and TRBJ1-1, is EAGVAQSPRYKIIEKRQSVAFWCNPISGHATLYWYQQILGQGPKLLIQFQNNGVVDDSQLPKDRFSAERLKGVDSTLKIQPAKLEDSAVYLCASSLGVGTTEAFFGQGTRLTVV.

This clone appeared a few times. In DNA form, the CDR3 reads TGTGCCAGCAGTTACTCAACAGGGGACTCCTACGAGCAGTACTTC. Protein product: CASSYSTGDSYEQYF. The V call is TRBV6-5, the J call TRBJ2-7; TRBD1 matches at 7 bases. V was clipped by 0 bases and J by 0 bases; unmatched bases: 2. This CDR3 has 15 amino acids. The germline gives CDR1 MNHEY, CDR2 SVGAGI.

There are a few counts of this clone. The chain couples TRBV30 to TRBJ2-1, with D tentatively TRBD2 (5 bases). The germline V and J ends were trimmed by 2 bases and 3 bases, with 8 bases remaining between them. The CDR3 is made up of 13 amino acids. Germline lookup yields CDR1 GTSNPN and CDR2 SVGIG (reference sequence). Written as DNA, the CDR3 is TGTGCCTGGAGTCCGGGGAGCTACAATGAGCAGTTCTTC. Translating gives CAWSPGSYNEQFF.

This clone was detected a few times. This chain connects TRBV5-5 to TRBJ2-7, with D unclear. CDR1 is SGHKS, CDR2 YYEKEE, per germline (reference sequence). Trimming cost V 0 bases and J 6 bases, with 10 bases left between them. The CDR3 length is 13 residues. CDR3 nucleotide sequence: TGTGCCAGCAGCTTGGAATCCGCTATCGAGCAGTACTTC. This codes for CASSLESAIEQYF.

This clone was observed a few times. V usage is TRBV4-1 and J usage is TRBJ2-1; 8 bases fit TRBD1. CDR3 length: 16 amino acids. The V gene end was trimmed by 4 bases and the J gene end by 4 bases; junction bases not matched to a gene: 9. The germline gives CDR1 MGHRA, CDR2 YSYEKL. The CDR3 here is CASSLEGQVLYNEQFF. CDR3 nucleotides: TGCGCCAGCAGCCTGGAGGGACAGGTCTTATACAATGAGCAGTTCTTC.

This chain joins TRBV13 and TRBJ1-1; 8 bases agree with TRBD1. CDR1 PRHDT and CDR2 FYEKMQ come from the germline V gene (reference sequence). This CDR3 spans 17 amino acids. V shed 0 bases and J 4 bases; nucleotides not matched to a gene: 10. CDR3 bases: TGTGCCAGCAGCTTAGGCCGCGACAGGGGTTGGGGCACTGAAGCTTTCTTT. It translates to CASSLGRDRGWGTEAFF.

The V call is TRBV6-5, the J call TRBJ2-7, with D possibly called TRBD1 or TRBD2 (5 bases each). The germline V and J ends were trimmed by 0 bases and 2 bases, with 14 bases remaining between them. The CDR3 runs to 16 residues. Germline V gene data show CDR1 as MNHEY and CDR2 as SVGAGI. As DNA, the CDR3 is TGTGCCAGCAGTTACTCGAGGGGACCCGGCCCCTACGAGCAGTACTTC. The encoded protein is CASSYSRGPGPYEQYF.

The J gene is TRBJ1-2, the V gene TRBV7-2; 10 bases map to TRBD1. The CDR3 loop spans 13 amino acids. Per germline, CDR1 SGHTA and CDR2 FQGNSA. V was clipped by 5 bases and J by 11 bases; unmatched bases: 8. This CDR3 reads CASSPDRGRRYTF. The CDR3 DNA reads as TGTGCCAGCAGCCCCGACAGGGGGCGTCGATACACCTTC.

The gene calls are TRBV6-5 and TRBJ1-2; TRBD1 agrees at 9 bases. Germline lookup yields CDR1 MNHEY and CDR2 SVGAGI. This CDR3 is 15 amino acids long. Unmatched junction bases numbered 7, after V lost 7 bases and J lost 1 base. In DNA form, the CDR3 reads TGTGCCAGCACCAACAGGGGGCGGGGTAACTATGGCTACACCTTC. Encoded protein: CASTNRGRGNYGYTF.

The rearrangement joins TRBV5-6 to TRBJ2-3; D unclear. CDR1 and CDR2 from the germline V gene are SGHDT and YYEEEE. Deletions cut 6 bases from V and 1 base from J, with 9 bases between. The CDR3 totals 13 residues. In DNA form, the CDR3 reads TGTGCCAGCATAAAAGAAGGCACAGATACGCAGTATTTT. Translation gives CASIKEGTDTQYF.

In its sample, this clone was seen many times. The chain couples TRBV7-2 to TRBJ2-5; possibly TRBD2 for D (5 bases). V dropped 2 bases and J dropped 5 bases, with 15 bases sitting between them. CDR1 and CDR2 from the germline V gene are SGHTA and FQGNSA. There are 15 residues in the CDR3. The CDR3 region is CASSLIGDRGETQYF. In DNA form, the CDR3 reads TGTGCCAGCAGCTTAATCGGGGATCGAGGGGAGACCCAGTACTTC.

On this clone itself: The sample holds other DNA sequences that translate to the same CDR3. The rearrangement uses TRBV29-1 and TRBJ1-3, with D perhaps matching TRBD1 (6 bases). V lost 6 bases, J lost 0 bases, and 9 bases lay in between. This CDR3 is built from 13 residues. CDR1 and CDR2 from the germline V gene are SQVTM and ANQGSEA. CDR3 nucleotides: TGCAGCGTCCAGGGGTTCTCTGGAAACACCATATATTTT. It yields the protein CSVQGFSGNTIYF.

V gene TRBV6-5 combines with J gene TRBJ1-1; D is possibly TRBD1 (5 bases). Trimming stripped 7 bases from V and 1 base from J, with 16 bases between. This CDR3 is built from 15 residues. The V gene's germline CDR1 is MNHEY and CDR2 SVGAGI. The CDR3 loop reads CASTPPGFSNTEAFF. The CDR3 DNA sequence: TGTGCCAGCACCCCCCCAGGGTTTTCGAACACTGAAGCTTTCTTT.

This CDR3 reads CASSVLSGGYTF. The CDR3 nucleotides are TGTGCCAGCAGTGTCCTTAGCGGAGGCTACACCTTC. The V gene is TRBV2, the J gene TRBJ1-2, with D unclear. This CDR3 spans 12 amino acids. V lost 4 bases and J 8 bases, leaving 11 bases between the germline ends. The germline V gene has CDR1 SNHLY and CDR2 FYNNEI.

V and J are TRBV10-3 and TRBJ1-1; D is unclear. The CDR3 runs 14 residues. V lost 3 bases to trimming and J lost 0 bases, with 8 bases between them. The germline CDR1 and CDR2 sequences are ENHRY and SYGVKD. The CDR3 here is CAISDLHLNTEAFF. Here the CDR3 DNA reads TGTGCCATCAGTGACCTACACCTGAACACTGAAGCTTTCTTT.

This clone was seen a few times. The genes are TRBV5-8 and TRBJ2-3; a weak D match, TRBD1 (6 bases). V lost 5 bases and J lost 14, with 27 bases in between. In germline, CDR1 is SGHTS, CDR2 YDEGEE. The CDR3 runs to 15 residues. Written as DNA, the CDR3 is TGTGCCAGCAGGGACCTTTTAGGGGGAAACTTTTTCTGGTATTTT. Its translation: CASRDLLGGNFFWYF.

The chain recombines TRBV5-6 with TRBJ2-1; possibly TRBD2 for D (6 bases). Germline assignment: CDR1 SGHDT and CDR2 YYEEEE. V was clipped by 1 base and J by 1 base, with 12 bases between them. There are 16 residues in the CDR3. This CDR3 is CASSLIWGGSYNEQFF. CDR3 bases: TGTGCCAGCAGCTTGATATGGGGAGGTTCCTACAATGAGCAGTTCTTC.

The chain has TRBV4-1 and TRBJ1-1; D is perhaps TRBD1 (6 bases). The CDR3 sequence is 15 residues long. Germline V CDR1 and CDR2: MGHRA, YSYEKL. V was clipped by 0 bases and J by 0 bases, with 8 bases between them. CDR3 amino acids: CASSQEDRMNTEAFF. The CDR3 DNA reads as TGCGCCAGCAGCCAAGAAGACAGGATGAACACTGAAGCTTTCTTT.

The chain uses TRBV7-9 and TRBJ2-2; 7 nucleotides match TRBD1. CDR3 length: 15 residues. CDR1 and CDR2 (germline): SEHNR, FQNEAQ (reference sequence). After removal of 3 bases from V and 5 bases from J, the junction contained 6 bases not matched to a gene. CDR3 nucleotide sequence: TGTGCCAGCAGCTTGGGACAGCTAACGACCGGGGAGCTGTTTTTT. Its protein is CASSLGQLTTGELFF.

The chain employs TRBV6-5 and TRBJ1-2; maybe TRBD1 (6 bases). V was trimmed by 5 bases and J by 8 bases, leaving 6 bases between them. This CDR3 has 10 amino acids. The germline V gene has CDR1 MNHEY and CDR2 SVGAGI. As DNA, the CDR3 is TGTGCCAGCAGTGACAGGGGCTACACCTTC. It translates to CASSDRGYTF.